The text below deals with one T cell receptor (beta chain). The antigen remains undetermined. Single viable CD3+CD4+CD8-CD45RO+ cells were sorted as the memory CD4+ T cells. Repertoires were generated with immunoSEQ multiplex PCR, while TCRdb's copy carries only in-frame clones and drops some. Here the sample spans about 57,000 clones, approximately 79% being singletons. This record comes from a study of memory CD4+ T cells and cytomegalovirus serostatus. Across the study: This sample comes from healthy Belgian adults, roughly nine CMV seropositive, about 23 seronegative. Findings of the study overall: Suggested: most of the CMV-linked TCR signature lies in CD4+ memory cells. About 40% of the 164 known CMV-associated TCRbeta sequences appeared in CD4+ memory. CMV serostatus prediction reached median AUC 0.95, or 0.91 with US-trained model.

CDR3 length: 16 residues. The germline gives CDR1 SGHNT, CDR2 YYREEE (reference sequence). V trimming: 4 bases; J trimming: 4 bases; junction bases outside the gene matches: 6. Sequenced: memory CD4+ T cells from blood. This clonotype originated in an adult in good health and CMV-seronegative. This sequence joins TRBV5-4 and TRBJ2-3, with 13 bases identical to TRBD2. The CDR3: CASSRWTSGSSDTQYF. DNA for the CDR3: TGTGCCAGCAGCCGGTGGACTAGCGGGAGCTCAGATACGCAGTATTTT.